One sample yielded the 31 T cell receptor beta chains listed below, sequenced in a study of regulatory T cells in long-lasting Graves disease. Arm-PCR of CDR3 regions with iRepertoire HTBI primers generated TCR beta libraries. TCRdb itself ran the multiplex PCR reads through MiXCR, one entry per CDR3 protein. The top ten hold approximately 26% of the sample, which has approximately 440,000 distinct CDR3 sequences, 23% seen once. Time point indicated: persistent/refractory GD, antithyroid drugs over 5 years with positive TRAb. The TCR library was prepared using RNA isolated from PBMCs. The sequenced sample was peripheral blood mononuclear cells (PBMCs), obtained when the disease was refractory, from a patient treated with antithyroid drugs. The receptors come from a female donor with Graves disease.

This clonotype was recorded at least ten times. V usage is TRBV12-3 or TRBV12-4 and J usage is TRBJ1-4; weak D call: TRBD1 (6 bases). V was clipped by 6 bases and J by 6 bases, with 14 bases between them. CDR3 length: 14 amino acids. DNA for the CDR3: TGTGCCAGCAGCCAACAGGGAGGGGATGAAAAACTGTTTTTT. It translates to CASSQQGGDEKLFF.

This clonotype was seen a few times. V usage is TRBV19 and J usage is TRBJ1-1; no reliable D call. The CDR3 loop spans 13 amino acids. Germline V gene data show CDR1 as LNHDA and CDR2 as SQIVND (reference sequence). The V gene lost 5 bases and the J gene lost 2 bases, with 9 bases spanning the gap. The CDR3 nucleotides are TGTGCCAGTAGTGTACAGTATAACACTGAAGCTTTCTTT. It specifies CASSVQYNTEAFF.

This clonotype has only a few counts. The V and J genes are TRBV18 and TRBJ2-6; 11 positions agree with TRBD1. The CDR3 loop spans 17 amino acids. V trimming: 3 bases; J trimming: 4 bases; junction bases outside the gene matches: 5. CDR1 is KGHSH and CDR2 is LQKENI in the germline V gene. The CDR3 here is CASSPGQGAYGANVLTF. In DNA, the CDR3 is TGTGCCAGCTCACCTGGACAGGGGGCGTACGGGGCCAACGTCCTGACTTTC.

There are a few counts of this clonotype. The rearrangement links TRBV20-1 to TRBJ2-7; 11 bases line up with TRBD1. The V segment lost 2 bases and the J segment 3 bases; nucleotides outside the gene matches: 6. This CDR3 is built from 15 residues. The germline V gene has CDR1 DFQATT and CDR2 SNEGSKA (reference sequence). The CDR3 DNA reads TGCAGTGCTAGACCATCGGACAGGGGGCTCTACGAGCAGTACTTC. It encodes CSARPSDRGLYEQYF.

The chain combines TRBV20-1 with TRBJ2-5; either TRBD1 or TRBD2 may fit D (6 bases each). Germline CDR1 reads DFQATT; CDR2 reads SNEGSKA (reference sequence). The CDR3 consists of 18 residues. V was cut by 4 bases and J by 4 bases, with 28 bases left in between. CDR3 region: CSAKLQGGVYRGTETQYF. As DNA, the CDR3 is TGCAGTGCTAAGTTACAGGGAGGAGTCTACCGCGGGACAGAGACCCAGTACTTC.

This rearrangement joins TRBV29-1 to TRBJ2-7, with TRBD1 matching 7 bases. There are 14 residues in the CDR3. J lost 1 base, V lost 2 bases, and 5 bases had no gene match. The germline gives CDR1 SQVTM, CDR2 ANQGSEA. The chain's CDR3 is CSVERQGNSYEQYF. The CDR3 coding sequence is TGCAGCGTTGAAAGACAGGGAAATTCCTACGAGCAGTACTTC.

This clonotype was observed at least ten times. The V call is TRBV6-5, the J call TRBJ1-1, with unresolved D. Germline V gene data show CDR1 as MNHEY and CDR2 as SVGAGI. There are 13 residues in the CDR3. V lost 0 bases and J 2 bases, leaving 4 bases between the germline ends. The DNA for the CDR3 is TGTGCCAGCAGTTACTCGGTTAACACTGAAGCTTTCTTT. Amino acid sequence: CASSYSVNTEAFF.

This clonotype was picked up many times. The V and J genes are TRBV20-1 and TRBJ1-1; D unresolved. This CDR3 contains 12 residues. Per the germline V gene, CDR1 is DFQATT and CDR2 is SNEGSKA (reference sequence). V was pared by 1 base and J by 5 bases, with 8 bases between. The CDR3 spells CSARGLVTEAFF. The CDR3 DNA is TGCAGTGCTAGAGGACTGGTGACTGAAGCTTTCTTT.

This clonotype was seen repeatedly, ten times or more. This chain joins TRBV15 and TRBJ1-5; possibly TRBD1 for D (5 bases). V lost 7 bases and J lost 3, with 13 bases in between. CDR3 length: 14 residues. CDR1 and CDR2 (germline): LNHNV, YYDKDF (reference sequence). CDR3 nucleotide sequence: TGTGCCACCAAGACAGCCCCGGACAATCAGCCCCAGCATTTT. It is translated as CATKTAPDNQPQHF.

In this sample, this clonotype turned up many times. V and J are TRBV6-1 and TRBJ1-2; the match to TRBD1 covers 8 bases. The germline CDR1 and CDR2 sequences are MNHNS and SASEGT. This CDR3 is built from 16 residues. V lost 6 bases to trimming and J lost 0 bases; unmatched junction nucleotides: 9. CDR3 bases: TGTGCCAGCAGCCCGACGGACAGGGCCACTAACTATGGCTACACCTTC. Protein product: CASSPTDRATNYGYTF.

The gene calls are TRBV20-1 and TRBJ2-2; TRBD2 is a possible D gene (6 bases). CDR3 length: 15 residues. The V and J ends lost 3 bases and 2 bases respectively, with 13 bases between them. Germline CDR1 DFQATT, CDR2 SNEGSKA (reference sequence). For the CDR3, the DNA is TGCAGTGCTAGGAGTATTAGCGGAAACACCGGGGAGCTGTTTTTT. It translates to CSARSISGNTGELFF.

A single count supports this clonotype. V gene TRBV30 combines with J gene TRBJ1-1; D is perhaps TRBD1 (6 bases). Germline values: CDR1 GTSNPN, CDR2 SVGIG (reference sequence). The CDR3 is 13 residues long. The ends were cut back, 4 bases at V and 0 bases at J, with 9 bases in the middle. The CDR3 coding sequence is TGTGCCTGGACGACAGGAATGAACACTGAAGCTTTCTTT. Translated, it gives CAWTTGMNTEAFF.

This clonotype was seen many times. CDR3 sequence reads: CATSRSGANVLTF. The CDR3 coding sequence is TGTGCCACCAGTCGCTCTGGGGCCAACGTCCTGACTTTC. This chain uses TRBV24-1 with TRBJ2-6; no reliable D call. There are 13 residues in the CDR3. From germline, CDR1 is KGHDR and CDR2 SFDVKD. Trimming cost V 6 bases and J 0 bases, with 2 bases left between them.

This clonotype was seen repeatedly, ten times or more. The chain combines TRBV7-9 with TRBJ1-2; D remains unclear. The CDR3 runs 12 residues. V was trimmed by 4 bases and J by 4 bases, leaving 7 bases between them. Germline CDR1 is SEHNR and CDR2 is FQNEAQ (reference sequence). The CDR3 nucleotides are TGTGCCAGCAGCTCGGATATCTATGGCTACACCTTC. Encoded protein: CASSSDIYGYTF.

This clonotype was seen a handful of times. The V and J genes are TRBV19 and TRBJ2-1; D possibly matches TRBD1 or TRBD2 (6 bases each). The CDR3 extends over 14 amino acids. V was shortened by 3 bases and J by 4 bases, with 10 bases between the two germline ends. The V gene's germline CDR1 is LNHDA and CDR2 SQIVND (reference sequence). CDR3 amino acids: CASSMAGHYNEQFF. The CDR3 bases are TGTGCCAGTAGTATGGCGGGACATTACAATGAGCAGTTCTTC.

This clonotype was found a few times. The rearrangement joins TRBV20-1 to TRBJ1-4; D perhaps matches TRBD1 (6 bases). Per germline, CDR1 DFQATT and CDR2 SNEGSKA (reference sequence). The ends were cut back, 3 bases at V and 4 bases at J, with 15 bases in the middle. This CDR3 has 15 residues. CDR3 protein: CSASPPRGLNEKLFF. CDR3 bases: TGCAGTGCTAGCCCACCGCGGGGGCTTAATGAAAAACTGTTTTTT.

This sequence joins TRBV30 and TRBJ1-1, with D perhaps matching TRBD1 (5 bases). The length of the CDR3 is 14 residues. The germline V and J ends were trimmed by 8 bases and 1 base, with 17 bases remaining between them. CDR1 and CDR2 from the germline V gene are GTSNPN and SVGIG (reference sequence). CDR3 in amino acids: CAGGDGEENTEAFF. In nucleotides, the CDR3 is TGTGCCGGAGGGGACGGAGAAGAGAACACTGAAGCTTTCTTT. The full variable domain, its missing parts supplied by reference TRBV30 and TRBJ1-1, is SQTIHQWPATLVQPVGSPLSLECTVEGTSNPNLYWYRQAAGRGLQLLFYSVGIGQISSEVPQNLSASRPQDRQFILSSKKLLLSDSGFYLCAGGDGEENTEAFFGQGTRLTVV.

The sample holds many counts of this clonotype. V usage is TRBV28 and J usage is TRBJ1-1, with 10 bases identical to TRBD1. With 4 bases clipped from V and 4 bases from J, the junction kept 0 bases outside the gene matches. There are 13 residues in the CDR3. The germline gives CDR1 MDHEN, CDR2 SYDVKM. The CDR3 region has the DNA TGTGCCAGCAGTTGGGACAGGGGCACTGAAGCTTTCTTT. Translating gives CASSWDRGTEAFF.

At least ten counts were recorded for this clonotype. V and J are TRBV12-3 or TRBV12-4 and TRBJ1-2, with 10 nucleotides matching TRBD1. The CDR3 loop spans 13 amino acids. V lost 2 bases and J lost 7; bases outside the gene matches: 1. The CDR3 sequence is CASSLWTGGGYTF. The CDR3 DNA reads TGTGCCAGCAGTTTATGGACAGGGGGTGGCTACACCTTC.

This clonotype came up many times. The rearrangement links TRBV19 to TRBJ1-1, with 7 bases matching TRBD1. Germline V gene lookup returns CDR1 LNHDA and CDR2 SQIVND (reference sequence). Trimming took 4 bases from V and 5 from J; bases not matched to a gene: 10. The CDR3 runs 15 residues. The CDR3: CASSNPQGTRTEAFF. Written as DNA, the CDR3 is TGTGCCAGTAGTAACCCACAGGGGACGAGGACTGAAGCTTTCTTT.

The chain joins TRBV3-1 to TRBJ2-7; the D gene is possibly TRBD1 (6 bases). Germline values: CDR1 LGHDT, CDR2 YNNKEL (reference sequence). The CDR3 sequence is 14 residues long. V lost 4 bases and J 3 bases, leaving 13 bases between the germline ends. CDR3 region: CASSPLRGSYEQYF. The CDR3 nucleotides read TGTGCCAGCAGCCCTTTGAGGGGGAGCTACGAGCAGTACTTC.

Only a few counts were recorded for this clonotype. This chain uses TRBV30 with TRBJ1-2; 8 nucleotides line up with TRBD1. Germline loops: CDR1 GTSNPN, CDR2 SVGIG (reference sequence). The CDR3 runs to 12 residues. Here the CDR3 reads CARTGWDYGYTF. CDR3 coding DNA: TGTGCTCGGACAGGGTGGGACTATGGCTACACCTTC.

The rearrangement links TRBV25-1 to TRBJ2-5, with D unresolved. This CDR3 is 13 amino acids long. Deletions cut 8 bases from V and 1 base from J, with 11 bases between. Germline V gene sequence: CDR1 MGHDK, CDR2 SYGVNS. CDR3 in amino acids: CASRPPGQETQYF. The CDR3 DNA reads TGTGCCAGCCGCCCCCCAGGCCAAGAGACCCAGTACTTC.

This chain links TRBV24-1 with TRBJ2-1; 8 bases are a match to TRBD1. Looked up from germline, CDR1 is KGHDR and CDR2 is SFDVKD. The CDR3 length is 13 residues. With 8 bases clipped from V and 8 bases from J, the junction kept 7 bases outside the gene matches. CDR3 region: CATKETGADEQFF. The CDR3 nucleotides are TGTGCCACCAAGGAGACAGGGGCTGATGAGCAGTTCTTC.

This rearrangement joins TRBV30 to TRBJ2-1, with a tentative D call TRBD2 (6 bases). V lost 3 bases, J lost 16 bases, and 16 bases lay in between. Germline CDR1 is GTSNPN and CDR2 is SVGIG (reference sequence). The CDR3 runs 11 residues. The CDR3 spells CAWSSMAGRFF. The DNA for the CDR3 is TGTGCCTGGAGCTCTATGGCGGGACGTTTCTTC.

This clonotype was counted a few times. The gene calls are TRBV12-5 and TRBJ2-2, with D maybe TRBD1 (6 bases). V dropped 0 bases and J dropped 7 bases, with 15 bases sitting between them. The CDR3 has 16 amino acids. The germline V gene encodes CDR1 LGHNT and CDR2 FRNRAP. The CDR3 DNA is TGTGCTAGTGGTTTGGTCGTATCAGGGGCGGTCGGGGAGCTGTTTTTT. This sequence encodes CASGLVVSGAVGELFF.

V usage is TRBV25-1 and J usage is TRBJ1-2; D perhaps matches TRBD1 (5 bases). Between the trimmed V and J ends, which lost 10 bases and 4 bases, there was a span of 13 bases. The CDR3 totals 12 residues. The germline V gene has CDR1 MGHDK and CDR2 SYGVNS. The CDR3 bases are TGTGCCACCAGCCGGGGGACCTATGGCTACACCTTC. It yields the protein CATSRGTYGYTF.

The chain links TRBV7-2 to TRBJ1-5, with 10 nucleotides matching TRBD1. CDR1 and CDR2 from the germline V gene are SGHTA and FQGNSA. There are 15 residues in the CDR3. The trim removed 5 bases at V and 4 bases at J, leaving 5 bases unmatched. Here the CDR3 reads CASSPMDRGNQPQHF. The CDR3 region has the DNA TGTGCCAGCAGCCCTATGGACAGGGGGAATCAGCCCCAGCATTTT.

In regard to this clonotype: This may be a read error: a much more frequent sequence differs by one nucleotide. CDR3 DNA: TGTGCCAGCGGTGCATCGGGACTACTTAAGGAGCAGTACTTC. It yields the protein CASGASGLLKEQYF. The V gene is TRBV6-2 or TRBV6-3, the J gene TRBJ2-7; the match to TRBD2 covers 7 bases. Trimming cost V 8 bases and J 7 bases; bases outside gene matches: 14. The CDR3 loop spans 14 amino acids. Germline CDR1 and CDR2: MNHEY and SVGEGT.

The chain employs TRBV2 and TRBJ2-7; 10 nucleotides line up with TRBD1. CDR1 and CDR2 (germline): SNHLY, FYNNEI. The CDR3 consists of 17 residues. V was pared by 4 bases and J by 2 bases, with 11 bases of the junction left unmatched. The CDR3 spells CASSAPRGGQGPYEQYF. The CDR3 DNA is TGTGCCAGCAGTGCCCCACGGGGGGGACAGGGGCCCTACGAGCAGTACTTC.

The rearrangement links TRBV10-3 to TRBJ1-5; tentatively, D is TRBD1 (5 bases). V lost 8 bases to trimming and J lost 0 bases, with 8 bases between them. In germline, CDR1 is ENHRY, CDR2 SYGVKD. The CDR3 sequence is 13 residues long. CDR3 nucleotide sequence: TGTGCCATCGGGGGGTCTAGCAATCAGCCCCAGCATTTT. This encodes CAIGGSSNQPQHF.